The 14 T cell receptor beta chains below come from one sample, sequenced in a study of cytomegalovirus exposure and HLA in healthy donors. The PCR had 60 Vbeta and 13 Jbeta primers. Data came from immunoSEQ multiplex PCR; TCRdb stores just in-frame clones and leaves some out. The sample has about 120,000 clones, approximately 72% seen once. Material for sequencing was PBMCs. The receptors here all came from a man aged 55 to 70 in good health and CMV-seropositive.

This chain uses TRBV19 with TRBJ2-5; D is possibly TRBD2 (6 bases). The CDR3 has 14 residues. CDR1 LNHDA and CDR2 SQIVND come from the germline V gene (reference sequence). V was pared by 3 bases and J by 5 bases, with 13 bases between. The CDR3 loop is CASSIAEGWETQYF. CDR3 nucleotides: TGTGCCAGTAGTATCGCGGAGGGCTGGGAGACCCAGTACTTC.

V and J are TRBV9 and TRBJ1-2, with 9 bases lining up with TRBD1. Germline V gives CDR1 SGDLS, CDR2 YYNGEE. The CDR3 covers 15 residues. J was trimmed by 7 bases and V by 3 bases; bases with no gene match: 10. CDR3 sequence reads: CASSAGTGIQFGYTF. CDR3 DNA sequence: TGTGCCAGCAGCGCTGGGACAGGGATTCAGTTTGGCTACACCTTC.

This clone was recorded a few times. This rearrangement joins TRBV6-6 to TRBJ2-7; TRBD1 agrees at 12 bases. Looked up from germline, CDR1 is MNHNY and CDR2 is SVGAGI (reference sequence). The CDR3 length is 14 residues. The V segment lost 6 bases and the J segment 7 bases; nucleotides outside the gene matches: 7. CDR3 region: CASRPGQGAREQYF. The CDR3 bases are TGTGCCAGCAGGCCGGGACAGGGGGCGCGGGAGCAGTACTTC.

This chain links TRBV6-6 with TRBJ1-2; no clear D. V lost 2 bases and J lost 3, with 13 bases in between. CDR3 length: 15 residues. Germline V gene data show CDR1 as MNHNY and CDR2 as SVGAGI (reference sequence). The DNA for the CDR3 is TGTGCCAGCAGTTACCCTCTGGGCCTTTACTATGGCTACACCTTC. Protein sequence: CASSYPLGLYYGYTF.

The chain employs TRBV5-8 and TRBJ2-3, with D perhaps TRBD1 (6 bases). Germline assignment: CDR1 SGHTS and CDR2 YDEGEE. The CDR3 spans 15 residues. Trimming removed 8 bases from V and 0 bases from J, with 16 bases in between. As DNA, the CDR3 is TGTGCCAGGCGCCGGGACACTCTAAGCACAGATACGCAGTATTTT. This codes for CARRRDTLSTDTQYF.

V and J are TRBV30 and TRBJ2-5, with a weak D call TRBD1 (5 bases). The CDR3 totals 12 residues. Germline-derived CDR1 and CDR2 are GTSNPN and SVGIG (reference sequence). The V gene lost 2 bases and the J gene lost 2 bases, with 6 bases spanning the gap. CDR3 amino acids: CAWSQGQETQYF. In DNA, the CDR3 is TGTGCCTGGAGTCAGGGACAAGAGACCCAGTACTTC.

This clone was seen a single time. This sequence joins TRBV6-1 and TRBJ2-7; the D is unclear. CDR3 size: 16 residues. V lost 3 bases and J lost 1, with 16 bases in between. Germline V gene data show CDR1 as MNHNS and CDR2 as SASEGT. The CDR3 sequence is CASSDREKFLSYEQYF. The CDR3 region has the DNA TGTGCCAGCAGTGACCGAGAGAAATTTTTATCCTACGAGCAGTACTTC.

This clone was seen only once. The rearrangement joins TRBV5-1 to TRBJ1-1; 11 bases agree with TRBD1. The V gene's germline CDR1 is SGHRS and CDR2 YFSETQ. CDR3 length equals 12 residues. V shed 8 bases and J 4 bases; nucleotides not matched to a gene: 1. The CDR3 nucleotides are TGCGCCAGTGGGACAGGGGGCACTGAAGCTTTCTTT. This gives the protein CASGTGGTEAFF.

This clone has more than one count but fewer than ten. The chain couples TRBV19 to TRBJ2-7; 8 nucleotides line up with TRBD1. Per germline, CDR1 LNHDA and CDR2 SQIVND (reference sequence). Germline trimming cut 0 bases from V and 3 bases from J; bases unmatched to any gene: 1. The CDR3 runs to 14 residues. CDR3 sequence: CASSIDGQGYEQYF. CDR3 DNA: TGTGCCAGTAGTATAGACGGACAGGGCTACGAGCAGTACTTC.

CDR3 DNA sequence: TGCGCCAGCAGCCAAGGGACAGATAGCTCCTACGAGCAGTACTTC. Protein sequence: CASSQGTDSSYEQYF. This chain uses TRBV4-1 with TRBJ2-7; D perhaps matches TRBD1 (6 bases). V lost 1 base and J 0 bases, leaving 10 bases between the germline ends. Germline CDR1 and CDR2: MGHRA and YSYEKL. CDR3 length equals 15 residues.

The rearrangement links TRBV30 to TRBJ2-2; 7 positions agree with TRBD1. CDR1 is GTSNPN and CDR2 is SVGIG in the germline V gene (reference sequence). The CDR3 consists of 15 residues. V shed 4 bases, J shed 0 bases, and the junction held 5 bases outside the gene matches. The CDR3 loop is CAWKGARTNTGELFF. The CDR3 nucleotides are TGTGCCTGGAAGGGGGCCCGAACGAACACCGGGGAGCTGTTTTTT.

This chain joins TRBV9 and TRBJ1-1; no reliable D call. The length of the CDR3 is 16 residues. The germline V gene has CDR1 SGDLS and CDR2 YYNGEE. V was pared by 0 bases and J by 4 bases, with 16 bases between. The CDR3 here is CASSVDGTARPTEAFF. Written as DNA, the CDR3 is TGTGCCAGCAGCGTAGACGGTACAGCCCGACCCACTGAAGCTTTCTTT.

This clone has a handful of counts. The V gene is TRBV9, the J gene TRBJ2-5; a weak D match, TRBD2 (8 bases). The germline V gene has CDR1 SGDLS and CDR2 YYNGEE. Trimming stripped 7 bases from V and 5 bases from J, with 15 bases between. The length of the CDR3 is 13 residues. CDR3 DNA sequence: TGTGCCAGCGGAGGGGGCGGGGGGGAGACCCAGTACTTC. This translates into CASGGGGGETQYF.

The DNA of the CDR3 is TGTGCCAGCAGTCAGGGGTTAGCCAAAAACATTCAGTACTTC. Protein: CASSQGLAKNIQYF. The V gene is TRBV6-1, the J gene TRBJ2-4; D possibly corresponds to TRBD1 (6 bases). The CDR3 covers 14 residues. The ends were cut back, 5 bases at V and 0 bases at J, with 8 bases in the middle. CDR1 is MNHNS, CDR2 SASEGT, per germline.